This T cell receptor (beta chain) was sequenced for a study of CD8 T cells in ankylosing spondylitis (dated by TCRdb to about 2017). Context from the whole study: The study profiled T cell receptor beta repertoires in healthy donors and ankylosing spondylitis patients to find disease-linked TCR variants. The full study cohort comprised 20 to 25 ankylosing spondylitis patients and 85 to 120 healthy donors. Peripheral blood was sampled, and synovial fluid was also collected from ankylosing spondylitis patients.

This clonotype was found a few times. This receptor's antigen is unknown. No clone much larger than this one lies a single base away; base qualities are absent. Reading from cysteine to phenylalanine, the CDR3 counts 16 amino acids. Kept here is only the CDR3 DNA, which spans 48 bases and is read in frame from base 1. According to the germline V gene, CDR1 reads SQVTM and CDR2 reads ANQGSEA. V lost 7 bases and J lost 8 bases; the stretch between them is 26 bases long. The sequencer listed for this sample is Illumina HiSeq 2500. Quantitative 5'-RACE with molecular barcodes was used to prepare TCR beta libraries. The study's own analysis went as follows. A new computational method, built on a probabilistic model of VDJ rearrangement, was used to identify disease-linked TCR variants. TCRdb reanalyzed the raw reads on its own, using fastp at Q25 for trimming and MiXCR for clone calling, and kept in-frame beta chains. Rows with one shared CDR3 protein collapse into an entry with the most common genes and DNA. The V and J calls reflect TCRdb's pipeline rather than the authors' work. This sample has some 200,000 distinct CDR3 sequences in its table, and roughly 13% of those were observed once. The ten biggest clones cover more than 15% of the sample.

Points the paper makes about the study in general: In peripheral blood, the disease-linked clones were found at relatively low frequencies and had a CD8+ phenotype. The disease-linked clones were reported as significantly enriched in matched synovial fluid samples from ankylosing spondylitis patients. Blood from ankylosing spondylitis patients appeared to be characterized by a TCR beta motif composed of several highly homologous amino acid variants. Some of the motif variants had been reported before in the synovial fluid and blood of reactive arthritis patients, a finding that suggests common disease-initiation mechanisms.

Rearrangement joined TRBV29-1 to TRBJ1-4; the best D guess is TRBD1, with 6 bases matching. This receptor was taken from a male donor with ankylosing spondylitis or in good health (not recorded which). The specimen sequenced was blood, either unsorted or a sorted T cell fraction (not recorded which). The DNA sequence reads TGCAGCGCTCTAGTGAGGGTCCCCAGGGGACGGGAAAAACTGTTTTTT. Translated, it reads CSALVRVPRGREKLFF.